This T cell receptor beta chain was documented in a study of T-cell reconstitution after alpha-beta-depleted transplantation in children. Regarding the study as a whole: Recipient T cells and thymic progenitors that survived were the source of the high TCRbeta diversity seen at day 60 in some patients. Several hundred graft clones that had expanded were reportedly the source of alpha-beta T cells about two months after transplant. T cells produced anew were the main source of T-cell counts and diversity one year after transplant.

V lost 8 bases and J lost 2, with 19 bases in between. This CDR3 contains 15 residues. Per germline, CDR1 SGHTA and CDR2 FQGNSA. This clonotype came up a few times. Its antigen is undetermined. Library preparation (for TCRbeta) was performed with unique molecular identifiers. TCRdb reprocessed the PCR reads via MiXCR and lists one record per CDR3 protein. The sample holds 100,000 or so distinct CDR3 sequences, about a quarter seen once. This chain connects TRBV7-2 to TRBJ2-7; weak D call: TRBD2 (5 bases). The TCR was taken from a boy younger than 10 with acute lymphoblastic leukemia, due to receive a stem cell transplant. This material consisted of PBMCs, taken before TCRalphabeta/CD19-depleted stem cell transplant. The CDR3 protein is CASSFFGILTYEQYF. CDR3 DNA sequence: TGTGCCAGCTCCTTTTTCGGGATCCTTACCTACGAGCAGTACTTC.